A selection of T cell receptor beta chains follows, all from one sample in a study of cytomegalovirus exposure and HLA in healthy donors. The protocol was immunoSEQ multiplex PCR, while the TCRdb copy is restricted to in-frame clones and leaves out a portion. This sample yields over 65,000 clones, of which roughly 80% are seen a single time; over 2% belongs to the top ten. Specimen: PBMCs. These receptors originate from a man in his forties in good health and CMV-seronegative. CDR3s include the opening cysteine and the closing phenylalanine or tryptophan. D genes are given only for firm matches. Size tells how often a clone was seen (once, few, many) or the class of an expanded clone, and some rows leave it out.

D gene | clone size | J gene | V gene | CDR3 DNA | CDR3 protein
. | . | TRBJ1-2 | TRBV29-1 | TGCAGCGACAACAAGAATGGCTACACCTTC | CSDNKNGYTF
. | few | TRBJ1-1 | TRBV6-6 | TGTGCCAGCAGTTCCTTCACCGGGTTGGAGACTGAAGCTTTCTTT | CASSSFTGLETEAFF
TRBD2 | few | TRBJ2-1 | TRBV6-5 | TGTGCCAGCAGTTACCAGCGGGGGGGCAACAATGAGCAGTTCTTC | CASSYQRGGNNEQFF
TRBD1 | few | TRBJ1-1 | TRBV6-1 | TGTGCCAGCAGTGAACCGGGACAGGGTTTTGGCACTGAAGCTTTCTTT | CASSEPGQGFGTEAFF
. | few | TRBJ1-1 | TRBV9 | TGTGCCAGCAGCGTAGGAGGAGTGGGGAACACTGAAGCTTTCTTT | CASSVGGVGNTEAFF
TRBD1 | . | TRBJ1-1 | TRBV27 | TGTGCCAGCAGTGTTTACAGGGGGAACACTGAAGCTTTCTTT | CASSVYRGNTEAFF
. | . | TRBJ1-2 | TRBV5-5 | TGTGCCAGCAGCCTTGGGGGCTCGACAGTTCTTAACTATGGCTACACCTTC | CASSLGGSTVLNYGYTF
. | . | TRBJ2-7 | TRBV11-1 | TGTGCCAGCACCTTAGACCCAGGGGTCGAGCAGTACTTC | CASTLDPGVEQYF
. | . | TRBJ2-3 | TRBV18 | TGTGCCAGCTCACCCCAGGAAAAACCCTATGGGACAGATACGCAGTATTTT | CASSPQEKPYGTDTQYF
TRBD1 | . | TRBJ2-1 | TRBV5-1 | TGCGCCAGCAGCTTGCAAGGGGGCGCCTACAATGAGCAGTTCTTC | CASSLQGGAYNEQFF
. | . | TRBJ2-7 | TRBV5-1 | TGCGCCAGCAGCCCGGAGGGCCTATCCTACGAGCAGTACTTC | CASSPEGLSYEQYF
TRBD2 | once | TRBJ2-7 | TRBV6-5 | TGTGCCAGCAGGCTAGCGGGGGAGGTCTACGAGCAGTACTTC | CASRLAGEVYEQYF
TRBD2 | . | TRBJ2-5 | TRBV6-5 | TGTGCCAGCAGTTATAGCGGGGGGGCGGAGACCCAGTACTTC | CASSYSGGAETQYF
TRBD2 | . | TRBJ2-5 | TRBV6-1 | TGTGCCAGTAGGGGACTAGTCTCAGAGACCCAGTACTTC | CASRGLVSETQYF
TRBD1 | . | TRBJ1-1 | TRBV2 | TGTGCCAGCAGTCACAGGGGCTGGGACACTGAAGCTTTCTTT | CASSHRGWDTEAFF
. | . | TRBJ2-1 | TRBV28 | TGTGCCAGCAGACAAGTTTTAGAGCAGTTCTTC | CASRQVLEQFF
. | . | TRBJ1-2 | TRBV6-1 | TGTGCCAGCACGTTTGACGGACACGACTATGGCTACACCTTC | CASTFDGHDYGYTF
TRBD2 | . | TRBJ2-1 | TRBV11-2 | TGTGCCAGCAGCTCTGGACTAGCGGGACCGAGCTCCTACAATGAGCAGTTCTTC | CASSSGLAGPSSYNEQFF
TRBD1 | once | TRBJ1-4 | TRBV5-6 | TGTGCCAGCAGCCCAAGACAGGGTAGGGATGAAAAACTGTTTTTT | CASSPRQGRDEKLFF
TRBD1 | . | TRBJ2-5 | TRBV10-1 | TGCGCCAGCAAGTCTAGGACCAGGGGGGAGACCCAGTACTTC | CASKSRTRGETQYF
. | . | TRBJ1-2 | TRBV5-4 | TGTGCCAGCAGCTTCGTCGGGGCAGGGGCGTCTGCTGGCTACACCTTC | CASSFVGAGASAGYTF
TRBD2 | . | TRBJ2-2 | TRBV10-2 | TGCGCCAGCAGCTTGACTAGCGGGGGGCGAGGTACCGGGGAGCTGTTTTTT | CASSLTSGGRGTGELFF
. | few | TRBJ1-1 | TRBV9 | TGTGCCAGCAGCGAGGGACTTTTGGGCGGTACTGAAGCTTTCTTT | CASSEGLLGGTEAFF
. | few | TRBJ1-6 | TRBV12-1 | TGTGCCAGCAGCTTTGTAGCAGGGGACAATTCACCCCTCCACTTT | CASSFVAGDNSPLHF
TRBD2 | . | TRBJ2-3 | TRBV6-6 | TGTGCCAGCAGTTTAGGACTAGCGGGAAACACAGATACGCAGTATTTT | CASSLGLAGNTDTQYF
TRBD1 | once | TRBJ2-3 | TRBV5-1 | TGCGCCAGCCGGGACAGGGGGAGCACAGATACGCAGTATTTT | CASRDRGSTDTQYF
. | . | TRBJ2-3 | TRBV19 | TGTGCCAGTAGTATATCAGGGGTAGATACGCAGTATTTT | CASSISGVDTQYF
TRBD1 | . | TRBJ2-7 | TRBV11-2 | TGTGCCAGCAGCTTAGACTCGGGACAGGGTTACGAGCAGTACTTC | CASSLDSGQGYEQYF
TRBD2 | . | TRBJ2-2 | TRBV12-5 | TGTGCTAGTGGTTCGTATTCCGGGACTATACCCACCGGGGAGCTGTTTTTT | CASGSYSGTIPTGELFF
TRBD1 | once | TRBJ2-2 | TRBV28 | TGTGCCAGCACCCTAGAGACAGGGTCCACCGGGGAGCTGTTTTTT | CASTLETGSTGELFF
. | . | TRBJ1-2 | TRBV29-1 | TGCAGCGACGCAGGGGATTCCAACTATGGCTACACCTTC | CSDAGDSNYGYTF
TRBD1 | . | TRBJ1-2 | TRBV5-6 | TGTGCCAGCAGCCCCCGACAGGGTTTGTCCTATGGCTACACCTTC | CASSPRQGLSYGYTF
. | . | TRBJ1-2 | TRBV11-2 | TGTGCCAGCAGCCCCACGGACAGAGGGGACGGCTACACCTTC | CASSPTDRGDGYTF
. | . | TRBJ2-1 | TRBV19 | TGTGCCAGTAGTATCCCCCCCTTAGATGAGCAGTTCTTC | CASSIPPLDEQFF
. | . | TRBJ2-1 | TRBV27 | TGTGCCAGCAGTGAAGAGGCGTCCTACAATGAGCAGTTCTTC | CASSEEASYNEQFF
TRBD1 | . | TRBJ1-1 | TRBV6-5 | TGTGCCAGCAGGCATAGGGGGCTTTACACTGAAGCTTTCTTT | CASRHRGLYTEAFF